The 11 T cell receptor beta chains reported below all come from one sample, sequenced in a study of PD-L1 blockade in urothelial cancer. Sequencing was performed with immunoSEQ multiplex PCR; in TCRdb, only in-frame clones are kept and a portion is missing. The profile shows under 70,000 clones, over 75% of them singletons. Noted time point: pretreatment peripheral blood. The sequenced sample was PBMCs, obtained around atezolizumab (anti-PD-L1) treatment. Every receptor here comes from a man between 70 and 80 years old with urothelial cancer.

This chain's CDR3 is CAWGQQETQYF. The CDR3 nucleotides read TGTGCTTGGGGCCAGCAAGAGACCCAGTACTTC. The chain couples TRBV30 to TRBJ2-5, with D perhaps matching TRBD1 (5 bases). The length of the CDR3 is 11 residues. Germline V CDR1 and CDR2: GTSNPN, SVGIG (reference sequence).

The V and J genes are TRBV7-2 and TRBJ1-1; 7 bases are a match to TRBD1. The CDR3 loop spans 15 amino acids. Trimming cost V 5 bases and J 5 bases; bases outside gene matches: 11. The V gene's germline CDR1 is SGHTA and CDR2 FQGNSA. The CDR3 coding sequence is TGTGCCAGCAGCCGACAGGGCGGGATAGCGACTGAAGCTTTCTTT. Protein product: CASSRQGGIATEAFF.

The chain uses TRBV15 and TRBJ2-3; 13 bases are a match to TRBD2. Germline CDR1 LNHNV, CDR2 YYDKDF (reference sequence). J gave up 6 bases and V 0 bases, and 9 bases lay outside the gene matches. CDR3 length: 18 residues. As DNA, the CDR3 is TGTGCCACCAGCAGAGATCTACTAGCGGGAGGGCCTGGGGATACGCAGTATTTT. Its protein is CATSRDLLAGGPGDTQYF.

The gene calls are TRBV5-1 and TRBJ2-3, with 7 bases fitting TRBD2. With 7 bases clipped from V and 2 bases from J, the junction kept 13 bases outside the gene matches. This CDR3 region has 16 residues. The V gene's germline CDR1 is SGHRS and CDR2 YFSETQ. CDR3 sequence: CASAREGNGYTDTQYF. DNA of the CDR3: TGCGCCAGCGCGAGGGAGGGTAACGGCTACACAGATACGCAGTATTTT.

This clone was seen only a few times. The chain is built from TRBV28 and TRBJ1-1; D gene unclear. This CDR3 has 13 amino acids. Germline V gene data show CDR1 as MDHEN and CDR2 as SYDVKM. Trimming pared 6 bases from V and 0 bases from J, leaving 8 bases between. The CDR3 loop is CASSQTLNTEAFF. The DNA of the CDR3 is TGTGCCAGCAGCCAAACTCTGAACACTGAAGCTTTCTTT. The variable domain in full, completed from reference TRBV28 and TRBJ1-1, reads DVKVTQSSRYLVKRTGEKVFLECVQDMDHENMFWYRQDPGLGLRLIYFSYDVKMKEKGDIPEGYSVSREKKERFSLILESASTNQTSMYLCASSQTLNTEAFFGQGTRLTVV.

The chain combines TRBV10-2 with TRBJ1-1; D remains unclear. The CDR3 sequence is 11 residues long. The V gene lost 3 bases and the J gene lost 6 bases, with 5 bases spanning the gap. Germline V CDR1 and CDR2: WSHSY, SAAADI. In nucleotides, the CDR3 is TGCGCCAGCAGTGATCTCGCTGAAGCTTTCTTT. Its translation is CASSDLAEAFF.

This chain uses TRBV4-1 with TRBJ2-1; 10 bases fit TRBD2. CDR1 is MGHRA, CDR2 YSYEKL, per germline. V was clipped by 0 bases and J by 9 bases; unmatched bases: 8. This CDR3 has 16 amino acids. The CDR3 DNA reads TGCGCCAGCAGCCAAGATTCAAGCGGGAGGGCTTTTGAGCAGTTCTTC. This gives the protein CASSQDSSGRAFEQFF.

V usage is TRBV2 and J usage is TRBJ2-7, with 10 bases matching TRBD2. With 7 bases clipped from V and 3 bases from J, the junction kept 9 bases outside the gene matches. The CDR3 has 15 amino acids. Germline V gene sequence: CDR1 SNHLY, CDR2 FYNNEI. CDR3 DNA sequence: TGTGCCAGCACCCTAGACGGGACTAGCGACTACGAGCAGTACTTC. Translating gives CASTLDGTSDYEQYF.

V is TRBV19 and J is TRBJ2-2, with D tentatively TRBD1 (5 bases). V lost 7 bases and J 2 bases, leaving 11 bases between the germline ends. Germline V gene sequence: CDR1 LNHDA, CDR2 SQIVND (reference sequence). The CDR3 covers 14 residues. The CDR3 is CASTPQGNTGELFF. CDR3 nucleotides: TGTGCCAGTACCCCCCAGGGAAACACCGGGGAGCTGTTTTTT.

The V call is TRBV7-2, the J call TRBJ1-2; TRBD1 aligns across 7 bases. The CDR3 runs to 18 residues. Germline V gene lookup returns CDR1 SGHTA and CDR2 FQGNSA. With V trimmed by 3 bases and J by 3 bases, 16 bases remained unmatched. The CDR3 loop reads CASSFPYRGHPAYYGYTF. The CDR3 DNA is TGTGCCAGCAGCTTCCCTTACAGGGGCCATCCCGCTTACTATGGCTACACCTTC.

The chain recombines TRBV30 with TRBJ2-5; 10 bases fit TRBD1. Losses at the gene ends were 1 base for V and 9 bases for J; bases not matched to a gene: 8. The CDR3 is made up of 14 amino acids. Germline values: CDR1 GTSNPN, CDR2 SVGIG (reference sequence). In DNA, the CDR3 is TGTGCCTGGAGTGGAGTGGGACAGGGGTTGCCCCAGTACTTC. Translated: CAWSGVGQGLPQYF.